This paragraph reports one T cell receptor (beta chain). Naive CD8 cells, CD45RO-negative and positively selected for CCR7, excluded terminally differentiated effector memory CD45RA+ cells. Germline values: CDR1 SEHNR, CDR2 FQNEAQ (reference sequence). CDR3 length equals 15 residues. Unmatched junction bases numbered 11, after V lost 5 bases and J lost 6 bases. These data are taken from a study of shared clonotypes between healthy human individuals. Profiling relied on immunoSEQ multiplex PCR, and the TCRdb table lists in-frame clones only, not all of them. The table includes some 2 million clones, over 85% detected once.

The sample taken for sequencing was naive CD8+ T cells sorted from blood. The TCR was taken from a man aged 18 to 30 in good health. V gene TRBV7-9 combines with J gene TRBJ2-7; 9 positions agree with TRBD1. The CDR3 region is CASSVNRGQSLEQYF. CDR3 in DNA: TGTGCCAGCAGCGTCAACAGGGGGCAGTCACTCGAGCAGTACTTC.